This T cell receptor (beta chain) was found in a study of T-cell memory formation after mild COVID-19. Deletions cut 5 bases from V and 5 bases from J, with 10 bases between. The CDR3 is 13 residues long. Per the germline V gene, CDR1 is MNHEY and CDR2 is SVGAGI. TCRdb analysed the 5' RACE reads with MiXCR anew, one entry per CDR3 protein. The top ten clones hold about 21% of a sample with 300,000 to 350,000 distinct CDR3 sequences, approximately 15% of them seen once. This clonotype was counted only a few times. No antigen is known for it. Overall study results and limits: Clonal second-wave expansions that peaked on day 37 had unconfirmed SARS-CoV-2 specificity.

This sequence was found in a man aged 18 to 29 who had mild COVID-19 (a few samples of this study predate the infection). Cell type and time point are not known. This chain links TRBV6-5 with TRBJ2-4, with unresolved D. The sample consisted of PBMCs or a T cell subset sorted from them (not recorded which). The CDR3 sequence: CASSNGRQNIQYF. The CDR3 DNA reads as TGTGCCAGCAGTAACGGACGGCAAAACATTCAGTACTTC.